Following are 11 T cell receptor beta chains from one sample sequenced in a study of beta chain features in type 1 diabetes. Sequenced material consisted of expressed TCRB transcripts (all of the isolated RNA was reverse transcribed). Libraries were prepared by immunoSEQ multiplex PCR; TCRdb keeps only in-frame clonotypes and omits some of them. The table lists 150,000 to 160,000 clones, around 10% of them singletons. Material: central memory CD4+ T cells from blood. All receptors derive from a man in his late teens or twenties in good health.

The rearrangement uses TRBV18 and TRBJ2-7, with D possibly TRBD2 on 6 matching bases. Trimming took 5 bases from V and 7 from J, leaving 18 bases between them. Germline V gene data show CDR1 as KGHSH and CDR2 as LQKENI. The CDR3 spans 14 residues. The DNA for the CDR3 is TGTGCCAGCTCAATGGGACTTTCCGCTCAGGAGCAGTACTTC. Its translation is CASSMGLSAQEQYF.

This clone was seen many times. The chain couples TRBV29-1 to TRBJ2-4, with 8 positions matching TRBD1. The CDR3 has 14 residues. CDR1 is SQVTM, CDR2 ANQGSEA, per germline. The V gene end was trimmed by 3 bases and the J gene end by 6 bases; junction bases not matched to a gene: 7. CDR3 DNA: TGCAGCGTTGAGTATGACAGGGGCCGAAACATTCAGTACTTC. Translation: CSVEYDRGRNIQYF. The full variable domain, its missing parts supplied by reference TRBV29-1 and TRBJ2-4, is SAVISQKPSRDICQRGTSLTIQCQVDSQVTMMFWYRQQPGQSLTLIATANQGSEATYESGFVIDKFPISRPNLTFSTLTVSNMSPEDSSIYLCSVEYDRGRNIQYFGAGTRLSVL.

The V call is TRBV5-4, the J call TRBJ2-1, with 10 bases lining up with TRBD2. The CDR3 runs to 16 residues. CDR1 and CDR2 from the germline V gene are SGHNT and YYREEE (reference sequence). V dropped 1 base and J dropped 3; count of bases not matched to a gene: 4. CDR3 in DNA: TGTGCCAGCAGCTTGAGGTCTAGCGGGGGCTACAATGAGCAGTTCTTC. This translates into CASSLRSSGGYNEQFF.

The table lists this clone with many counts. This chain links TRBV5-4 with TRBJ2-7; 9 nucleotides align to TRBD1. The V gene's germline CDR1 is SGHNT and CDR2 YYREEE (reference sequence). The CDR3 runs to 14 residues. Unmatched junction bases numbered 8, after V lost 4 bases and J lost 6 bases. In DNA, the CDR3 is TGTGCCAGCAGCATCGAGGGACAGGGTTTCGAGCAGTACTTC. Translating gives CASSIEGQGFEQYF.

Ten or more counts support this clone. The V call is TRBV4-2, the J call TRBJ2-7, with TRBD2 matching 7 bases. The CDR3 has 14 amino acids. In germline, CDR1 is LGHNA, CDR2 YNFKEQ. Germline trimming cut 4 bases from V and 2 bases from J; bases unmatched to any gene: 5. CDR3 sequence reads: CASSREGRAYEQYF. CDR3 coding DNA: TGTGCCAGCAGCCGAGAGGGGAGGGCCTACGAGCAGTACTTC.

The V gene is TRBV5-6, the J gene TRBJ2-5, with a possible D match to TRBD2 (5 bases). The ends were cut back, 1 base at V and 5 bases at J, with 18 bases in the middle. This CDR3 spans 16 amino acids. The germline gives CDR1 SGHDT, CDR2 YYEEEE. This CDR3 reads CASSLRGRGFTETQYF. The CDR3 DNA is TGTGCCAGCAGCTTGCGGGGAAGAGGGTTTACGGAGACCCAGTACTTC.

This chain uses TRBV9 with TRBJ2-1, with unresolved D. CDR3 size: 14 residues. Germline-derived CDR1 and CDR2 are SGDLS and YYNGEE. V dropped 2 bases and J dropped 9 bases, with 15 bases sitting between them. CDR3 region: CASSVVGLIGEQFF. CDR3 coding DNA: TGTGCCAGCAGCGTGGTCGGTCTGATAGGTGAGCAGTTCTTC.

This clone has only a few counts. The chain has TRBV11-2 and TRBJ2-3, with 7 bases fitting TRBD2. After removal of 1 base from V and 3 bases from J, the junction contained 4 bases not matched to a gene. The CDR3 is 15 residues long. From germline, CDR1 is SGHAT and CDR2 FQNNGV. The CDR3 bases are TGTGCCAGCAGCTTAGTGGGAGGGCCAACAGATACGCAGTATTTT. It yields the protein CASSLVGGPTDTQYF.

There are a few counts of this clone. The V call is TRBV29-1, the J call TRBJ2-7; D gene uncertain. CDR3 size: 10 residues. Looked up from germline, CDR1 is SQVTM and CDR2 is ANQGSEA. V was shortened by 4 bases and J by 2 bases, with 3 bases between the two germline ends. Written as DNA, the CDR3 is TGCAGCGTTGCAACCTACGAGCAGTACTTC. Protein sequence: CSVATYEQYF.

This chain joins TRBV7-9 and TRBJ2-5; TRBD2 aligns across 7 bases. From germline, CDR1 is SEHNR and CDR2 FQNEAQ (reference sequence). CDR3 length: 15 residues. J gave up 5 bases and V 1 base, and 7 bases lay outside the gene matches. CDR3 coding DNA: TGTGCCAGCAGCTTAGGCGGTATACTAGCGGAGACCCAGTACTTC. Protein product: CASSLGGILAETQYF.

The chain couples TRBV27 to TRBJ2-6; D gene uncertain. V dropped 6 bases and J dropped 1 base, with 10 bases sitting between them. Germline CDR1 reads MNHEY; CDR2 reads SMNVEV (reference sequence). This CDR3 region has 15 residues. CDR3 protein: CASRPYRSGANVLTF. In DNA, the CDR3 is TGTGCCAGCAGACCCTACCGGTCTGGGGCCAACGTCCTGACTTTC.